Here is one TCR beta chain with its context. The antigen remains unidentified. The method was immunoSEQ multiplex PCR; TCRdb's version includes in-frame clones alone and lacks a portion of them. Of 50,000 to 80,000 clones in the sample, 80% to 90% are singletons; the top ten hold about 9.1%. This record comes from a study of OX40 agonist ivuxolimab in advanced cancers. Study-wide context: Partial responses were recorded for three patients, including one with hepatocellular carcinoma and two with cutaneous melanoma.

The study's findings and limits: The mean number of expanded clones was higher in CD8+ T cells than in CD4+. In the 0.1-3.0 mg/kg groups, partial responders showed among the lowest expansion.

CDR3 length: 14 amino acids. Germline assignment: CDR1 LGHNA and CDR2 YSLEER. J was trimmed by 5 bases and V by 4 bases; bases with no gene match: 3. The receptor's source is an adult with an advanced solid tumor such as melanoma, head and neck, liver or kidney cancer. The chain uses TRBV4-3 and TRBJ1-4, with 8 bases identical to TRBD1. Sequenced here: CD4+ or CD8+ T cells sorted from blood, sampled in a trial of the OX40 agonist ivuxolimab. CDR3 nucleotides: TGCGCCAGCAGCCTTGGACAGGGAAATGAAAAACTGTTTTTT. Translated: CASSLGQGNEKLFF.